This T cell receptor (beta chain) emerged from a study of radiation and T cells in renal cell carcinoma. Study in general: Nephrectomy followed 15 Gy stereotactic body radiation by 4 weeks.

General study findings and limits: In blood, top tumor clones expanded by 2 weeks, shrinking by 4.

Time point noted: blood 2 weeks post-SBRT. Treatment defined: 15 Gy SBRT to primary tumor, nephrectomy 4 weeks later. The tumor was a clear cell renal cell carcinoma. Clones were read by immunoSEQ multiplex PCR, and TCRdb kept only the in-frame ones, dropping some. The sample records about 150,000 clones, about 87% being singletons. The germline gives CDR1 MGHDK, CDR2 SYGVNS. Losses at the gene ends were 5 bases for V and 1 base for J; bases not matched to a gene: 4. This CDR3 has 14 amino acids. Note on this clone: Its antigen is unidentified.

V and J are TRBV25-1 and TRBJ1-2; 7 bases match TRBD1. Here the sequenced sample was blood, taken from a patient whose treatment included radiotherapy and nephrectomy. The clonotype comes from a woman aged 45-60 years with renal cell carcinoma. The CDR3 here is CASSSTGLNYGYTF. The CDR3 DNA follows: TGTGCCAGCAGTTCGACAGGGCTTAACTATGGCTACACCTTC.